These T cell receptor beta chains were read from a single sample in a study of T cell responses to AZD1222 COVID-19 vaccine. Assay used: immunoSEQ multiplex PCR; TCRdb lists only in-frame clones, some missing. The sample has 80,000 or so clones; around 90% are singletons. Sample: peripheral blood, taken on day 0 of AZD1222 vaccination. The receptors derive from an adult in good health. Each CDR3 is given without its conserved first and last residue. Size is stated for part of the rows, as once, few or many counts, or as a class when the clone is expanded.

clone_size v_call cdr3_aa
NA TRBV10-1 ASSWDRDSPLH
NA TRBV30 AWSTGGNQPQH
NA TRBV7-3 ASSLTLSGLSTDTQY
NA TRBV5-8 ASSPLSGVLNQPQH
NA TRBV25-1 ASSEYGGGDSYEQY
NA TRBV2 ASSPTSGSTDTQY
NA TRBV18 ASSPYDSSNYGYT
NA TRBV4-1 ASSQAPVGSPSSYEQY
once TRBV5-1 ASSPGLAEAFSYNEQF
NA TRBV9 ASSPRGVVGLEAF
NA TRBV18 ASSPYGSGNTIY
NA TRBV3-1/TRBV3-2 ASSLSTNEKLF
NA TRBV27 ASRLRGGGQPQH
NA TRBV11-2 ASKVPHGQYTEAF
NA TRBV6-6 ASTPFADTQY
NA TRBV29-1 SVGGQGNEKLF
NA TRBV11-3 ASSLVWERAYGYT
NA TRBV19 ASSIPRGRALTGELF
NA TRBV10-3 AISPSGHRNEQF
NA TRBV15 ATSRRQNQETQY
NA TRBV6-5 ASSYTRTGRTEAF
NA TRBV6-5 ASSRRNQPQH
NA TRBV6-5 ASRRVTNEKLF
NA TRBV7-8 ASSSWTGTGNQPQH
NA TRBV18 ASSPSNTIY
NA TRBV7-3 ASSSGDSTDTQY
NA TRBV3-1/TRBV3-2 ASSQGTKGGELF
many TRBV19 ASSIDAGLRASYGYT
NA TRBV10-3 AISLGADYGYT
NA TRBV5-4 ASSLGGVTGANVLT
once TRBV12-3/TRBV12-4 ASRKVADTEAF
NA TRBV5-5 ASSPRPGQGASTNEKLF
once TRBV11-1 ASSQGSGTANYGYT
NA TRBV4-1 ASRTTGSSGNTIY
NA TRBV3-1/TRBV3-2 ASSQYGSYNEQF
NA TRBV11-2 ASSSQTAFYGYT
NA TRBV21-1 ASSKVGGYSNQPQH
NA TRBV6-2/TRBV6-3 ASSPGLGRATDTQY
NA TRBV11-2 ASSFREDTEAF
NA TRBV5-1 ASSSSYLGNTIY
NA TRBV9 ASSSQPGTDTQY
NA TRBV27 ASSSETQY
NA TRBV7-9 ASSSGGLGYNEQF
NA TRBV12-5 ASVLGHWNTEAF
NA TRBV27 ASSPRRDVLSEQY
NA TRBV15 ATSRDLGAIAEQF
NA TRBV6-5 ASRKGQRNEKLF
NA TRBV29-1 SVEVTGSQLGYT
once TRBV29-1 SVEQNYGYT
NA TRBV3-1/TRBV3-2 ASSRNLLAGGKNEQF
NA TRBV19 ATTKRGDFSGNTIY
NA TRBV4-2 ASSQDHGGLAGNTGELF
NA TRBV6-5 ASSYEGATNEKLF